These T cell receptor beta chains were read from a single sample in a study of beta chain features in type 1 diabetes. Clones were read by immunoSEQ multiplex PCR, and TCRdb kept only the in-frame ones, dropping some. The sample holds about 150,000 clones, 9% to 12% seen once. Sequencing input: central memory CD4+ T cells from blood. These TCRs come from a young man with type 1 diabetes. Each CDR3 is given with its conserved first and last residue. Only part of the rows carry a size: once, few, many, or a class if the clone is expanded.

-	TRBJ2-5	TRBV4-1	CASSQESTEAGVETQYF
few	TRBJ1-1	TRBV4-3	CASSQDSAGRTEAFF
-	TRBJ1-2	TRBV9	CASRGTGGDYGYTF
few	TRBJ2-1	TRBV5-4	CASSPARGAGGRSYNEQFF
few	TRBJ1-2	TRBV5-1	CASSPGQGQINYGYTF
-	TRBJ2-1	TRBV28	CASSFQRQRSYNEQFF
-	TRBJ1-3	TRBV28	CASSWLGGNTIYF
few	TRBJ2-7	TRBV28	CASSFQGQIYEQYF
few	TRBJ1-5	TRBV28	CASRPDRGASNQPQHF
-	TRBJ2-1	TRBV11-2	CASSITLLAAGWNEQFF
-	TRBJ2-3	TRBV5-4	CASAPLSGTDTQYF
few	TRBJ2-3	TRBV15	CATSRVGGGPADTQYF
-	TRBJ2-5	TRBV7-2	CASSYGDRPRGTQYF
-	TRBJ2-7	TRBV7-3	CASSVGQGADEQYF
-	TRBJ2-7	TRBV9	CASSVKGGGSEQYF
-	TRBJ1-5	TRBV19	CASSGQGQGRPQHF
few	TRBJ2-5	TRBV7-9	CASSLATGVGFVETQYF
-	TRBJ2-7	TRBV6-5	CASSRRQGASDEQYF
-	TRBJ2-2	TRBV9	CASSVGPGQTGELFF
-	TRBJ2-7	TRBV7-2	CASSLLLAGAYEQYF
-	TRBJ2-7	TRBV19	CASSSRQTAYEQYF
-	TRBJ2-1	TRBV6-6	CASSTGSSYNEQFF
few	TRBJ2-1	TRBV28	CASTERDEQFF
-	TRBJ2-2	TRBV11-2	CASSLVAGGTGELFF
-	TRBJ1-4	TRBV29-1	CSVSGQGPSNEKLFF
-	TRBJ2-4	TRBV4-3	CASSQDSAGGDIQYF
few	TRBJ1-1	TRBV7-8	CASRVRGKSSEAFF
few	TRBJ1-2	TRBV28	CASSLEGGPYGYTF
-	TRBJ2-1	TRBV23-1	CASSQNRSSKAGYNEQFF
few	TRBJ1-5	TRBV7-2	CASSLSTGAYQPQHF
few	TRBJ2-1	TRBV2	CASSEVGGADNEQFF
few	TRBJ2-7	TRBV30	CAWSKKGQGGDEQYF
-	TRBJ2-3	TRBV10-3	CAISVGTRTDTQYF
few	TRBJ1-1	TRBV2	CASSRDRAGDTEAFF
few	TRBJ1-1	TRBV7-9	CASSHPGHKNTEAFF
-	TRBJ2-3	TRBV2	CASSLSTDTQYF
-	TRBJ2-4	TRBV4-3	CASSQALENIQYF
-	TRBJ1-2	TRBV29-1	CSAYRVGLDYGYTF
few	TRBJ2-1	TRBV7-2	CASLKTTTSINEQFF
-	TRBJ2-5	TRBV4-1	CASSPKPGEQETQYF
-	TRBJ1-2	TRBV19	CASSIAGKAYGYTF
-	TRBJ2-7	TRBV28	CASGPGGRGNNEQYF
-	TRBJ2-1	TRBV28	CASSSTLASSYNEQFF
few	TRBJ2-5	TRBV7-2	CASSKPLGYEETQYF
few	TRBJ2-7	TRBV5-4	CASSLGAGNNPYEQYF
-	TRBJ2-1	TRBV2	CASSGQALYNEQFF
-	TRBJ1-1	TRBV7-9	CASSLRGGVNTEAFF
-	TRBJ2-2	TRBV5-4	CASSLGSRGFTGELFF
few	TRBJ2-5	TRBV7-3	CASSASGETQYF
-	TRBJ1-1	TRBV18	CASSQGVQTEAFF